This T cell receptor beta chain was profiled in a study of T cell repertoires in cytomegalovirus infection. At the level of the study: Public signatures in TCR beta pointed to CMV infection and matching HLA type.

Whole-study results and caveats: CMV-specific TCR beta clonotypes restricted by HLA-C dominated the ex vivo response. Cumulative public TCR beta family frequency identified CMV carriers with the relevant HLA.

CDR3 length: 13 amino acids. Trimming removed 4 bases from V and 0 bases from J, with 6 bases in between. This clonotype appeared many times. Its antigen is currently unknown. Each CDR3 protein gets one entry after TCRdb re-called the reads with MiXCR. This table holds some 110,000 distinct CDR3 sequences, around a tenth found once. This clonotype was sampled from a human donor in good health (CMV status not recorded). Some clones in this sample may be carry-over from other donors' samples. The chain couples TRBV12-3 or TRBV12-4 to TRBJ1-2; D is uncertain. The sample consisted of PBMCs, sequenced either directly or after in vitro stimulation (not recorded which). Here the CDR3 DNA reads TGTGCCAGCAGTTCGGCAGCTAACTATGGCTACACCTTC. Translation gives CASSSAANYGYTF.